The clone carrying this TCR beta chain appeared many times. This record belongs to a study of identical twins. Trimming took 8 bases from V and 3 from J; bases not matched to a gene: 10. This CDR3 region has 16 residues. Germline loops: CDR1 SQVTM, CDR2 ANQGSEA. In TCRdb, the 5' RACE reads were re-called with MiXCR into one record per CDR3 protein. The table shows about 720,000 distinct CDR3 sequences, with approximately 9% occurring only once. The sample was also reused in another study, on yellow fever vaccine responses in identical twins.

The genes are TRBV29-1 and TRBJ2-4; 13 nucleotides align to TRBD2. The sequence was collected from a woman aged 18-35 years in good health. Source material: PBMCs. CDR3 DNA: TGCAGCCACGGACTAGCGGGGGCCTTTGACAAAAACATTCAGTACTTC. Translating gives CSHGLAGAFDKNIQYF.